These 17 T cell receptor beta chains were all obtained from the same sample, sequenced in a study of blood T cell repertoires in COVID-19. This table comes from immunoSEQ multiplex PCR, and its TCRdb copy is limited to in-frame clones, with some not included. The data hold around 280,000 clones, with 89% observed a single time. Sequenced material: peripheral blood. Receptor source: a woman in her twenties or thirties with COVID-19, enrolled during active disease.

This sequence joins TRBV10-2 and TRBJ1-5; no clear D. Looked up from germline, CDR1 is WSHSY and CDR2 is SAAADI. The CDR3 runs 12 residues. V was pared by 2 bases and J by 7 bases, with 6 bases between. CDR3 in amino acids: CASSEEYQPQHF. In DNA form, the CDR3 reads TGCGCCAGCAGTGAGGAGTACCAGCCCCAGCATTTT.

The chain links TRBV3-1 (or the pseudogene TRBV3-2) to TRBJ1-2; D is uncertain. Trimming took 0 bases from V and 5 from J, leaving 10 bases between them. This CDR3 is built from 14 residues. Germline assignment: CDR1 LGHDT and CDR2 YNNKEL (reference sequence). The CDR3, as DNA: TGTGCCAGCAGCCAAGAGGCAGCTAGTTATGGCTACACCTTC. Protein: CASSQEAASYGYTF.

This sequence joins TRBV12-3 or TRBV12-4 and TRBJ2-4, with D unresolved. V gave up 2 bases and J gave up 7 bases, with 9 bases separating them. This CDR3 spans 13 amino acids. CDR3 sequence: CASSLRVVNIQYF. The CDR3 coding sequence is TGTGCCAGCAGTTTAAGAGTTGTGAACATTCAGTACTTC.

CDR3 sequence: CASRGTDQETQYF. The DNA of the CDR3 is TGTGCCAGTAGGGGGACAGACCAAGAGACCCAGTACTTC. The rearrangement uses TRBV19 and TRBJ2-5, with TRBD1 matching 7 bases. The J segment lost 0 bases and the V segment lost 6 bases, leaving 1 base of the junction unmatched. Germline V CDR1 and CDR2: LNHDA, SQIVND (reference sequence). This CDR3 contains 13 residues. The full variable domain, rest sourced from reference TRBV19 and TRBJ2-5, is DGGITQSPKYLFRKEGQNVTLSCEQNLNHDAMYWYRQDPGQGLRLIYYSQIVNDFQKGDIAEGYSVSREKKESFPLTVTSAQKNPTAFYLCASRGTDQETQYFGPGTRLLVL.

The rearrangement uses TRBV10-1 and TRBJ1-1; D is uncertain. Germline-derived CDR1 and CDR2 are WNHNN and SYGVQD (reference sequence). V was trimmed by 10 bases and J by 0 bases, leaving 15 bases between them. The CDR3 covers 14 residues. The DNA of the CDR3 is TGCGCCACCGATAAACAGAGATTGAACACTGAAGCTTTCTTT. Its protein product is CATDKQRLNTEAFF.

V gene TRBV18 combines with J gene TRBJ1-6, with D possibly matching TRBD1 (5 bases). V was trimmed by 2 bases and J by 14 bases, leaving 13 bases between them. The CDR3 has 13 amino acids. Per germline, CDR1 KGHSH and CDR2 LQKENI. This chain's CDR3 is CASSPETWGTLHF. The CDR3 DNA reads TGTGCCAGCTCACCAGAGACATGGGGCACCCTCCACTTT.

The V gene is TRBV18, the J gene TRBJ2-7; 10 nucleotides agree with TRBD1. The CDR3 spans 17 residues. Germline V gene lookup returns CDR1 KGHSH and CDR2 LQKENI. With 1 base clipped from V and 4 bases from J, the junction kept 10 bases outside the gene matches. The CDR3 is CASSPRVGTGALYEQYF. For the CDR3, the DNA is TGTGCCAGCTCACCACGGGTCGGGACAGGGGCGTTGTACGAGCAGTACTTC.

CDR3 in amino acids: CSISGGGTNEKLFF. In DNA form, the CDR3 reads TGCAGCATCTCAGGGGGAGGAACTAATGAAAAACTGTTTTTT. V is TRBV29-1 and J is TRBJ1-4, with 7 bases aligning to TRBD1. CDR1 SQVTM and CDR2 ANQGSEA come from the germline V gene. The CDR3 loop spans 14 amino acids. Trimming cost V 8 bases and J 1 base; bases outside gene matches: 7.

V usage is TRBV7-8 and J usage is TRBJ1-2; a possible D gene is TRBD1 (5 bases). The CDR3 is 15 amino acids. The V gene lost 0 bases and the J gene lost 2 bases, with 10 bases spanning the gap. Germline V CDR1 and CDR2: SGHVS, FQNEAQ. The CDR3 nucleotides read TGTGCCAGCAGCTTAGCGCGGGGCTCAAACTATGGCTACACCTTC. Its translation: CASSLARGSNYGYTF.

The rearrangement joins TRBV6-5 to TRBJ2-1; 9 bases line up with TRBD2. Germline V CDR1 and CDR2: MNHEY, SVGAGI. The V segment lost 1 base and the J segment 6 bases; nucleotides outside the gene matches: 7. This CDR3 spans 16 amino acids. CDR3 sequence: CASSYYWRGGRNEQFF. In nucleotides, the CDR3 is TGTGCCAGCAGTTACTACTGGCGGGGGGGCCGCAATGAGCAGTTCTTC.

The V gene is TRBV27, the J gene TRBJ2-7; 7 nucleotides line up with TRBD2. The CDR3 contains 13 residues. The germline gives CDR1 MNHEY, CDR2 SMNVEV (reference sequence). V shed 4 bases, J shed 3 bases, and the junction held 3 bases outside the gene matches. CDR3 nucleotide sequence: TGTGCCAGCAGTTGGGCTAGCGGCTACGAGCAGTACTTC. This codes for CASSWASGYEQYF.

The rearrangement links TRBV5-1 to TRBJ2-5; TRBD1 agrees at 7 bases. Trimming took 7 bases from V and 5 from J; bases not matched to a gene: 5. CDR1 and CDR2 (germline): SGHRS, YFSETQ. This CDR3 has 12 amino acids. This chain's CDR3 is CASGQEGETQYF. The CDR3 DNA follows: TGCGCCAGCGGACAGGAAGGGGAGACCCAGTACTTC. The variable domain in full, completed from reference TRBV5-1 and TRBJ2-5, reads KAGVTQTPRYLIKTRGQQVTLSCSPISGHRSVSWYQQTPGQGLQFLFEYFSETQRNKGNFPGRFSGRQFSNSRSEMNVSTLELGDSALYLCASGQEGETQYFGPGTRLLVL.

The rearrangement joins TRBV5-6 to TRBJ1-2; TRBD1 agrees at 7 bases. V trimming: 0 bases; J trimming: 1 base; junction bases outside the gene matches: 6. Germline V gene sequence: CDR1 SGHDT, CDR2 YYEEEE. The CDR3 has 16 residues. CDR3 loop: CASSLVIRGLNYGYTF. Written as DNA, the CDR3 is TGTGCCAGCAGCTTGGTAATAAGGGGGCTTAACTATGGCTACACCTTC.

The chain combines TRBV28 with TRBJ1-2; TRBD1 matches 7 bases. The junction had 17 bases not matched to a gene; V was cut back by 6 bases and J by 7 bases. The CDR3 has 16 amino acids. Germline-derived CDR1 and CDR2 are MDHEN and SYDVKM. CDR3 coding DNA: TGTGCCAGCAGCCCACCCGACAGGGCGGTTCCTTTTGGCTACACCTTC. Its translation is CASSPPDRAVPFGYTF.

The chain couples TRBV5-5 to TRBJ1-1, with D possibly TRBD1 on 6 matching bases. V was clipped by 4 bases and J by 5 bases, with 18 bases between them. From germline, CDR1 is SGHKS and CDR2 YYEKEE (reference sequence). The CDR3 contains 15 residues. The CDR3 protein is CASSKRDNQRTEAFF. The DNA for the CDR3 is TGTGCCAGCAGCAAGCGGGACAATCAACGGACTGAAGCTTTCTTT.

V gene TRBV12-5 combines with J gene TRBJ1-6, with 7 positions matching TRBD1. J lost 7 bases, V lost 4 bases, and 10 bases had no gene match. CDR3 length: 16 amino acids. Per the germline V gene, CDR1 is LGHNT and CDR2 is FRNRAP. CDR3 coding DNA: TGTGCTAGTGGTTCTGGTGGACGACAGGGAAATTCACCCCTCCACTTT. The encoded protein is CASGSGGRQGNSPLHF.

J is TRBJ1-4 and V is TRBV12-5; TRBD1 aligns across 8 bases. From germline, CDR1 is LGHNT and CDR2 FRNRAP. CDR3 size: 15 residues. The V segment lost 5 bases and the J segment 10 bases; nucleotides outside the gene matches: 12. The CDR3 reads CASGPRQGRKRKLFF. The DNA for the CDR3 is TGTGCTAGTGGTCCCAGACAGGGGCGGAAGAGAAAACTGTTTTTT.